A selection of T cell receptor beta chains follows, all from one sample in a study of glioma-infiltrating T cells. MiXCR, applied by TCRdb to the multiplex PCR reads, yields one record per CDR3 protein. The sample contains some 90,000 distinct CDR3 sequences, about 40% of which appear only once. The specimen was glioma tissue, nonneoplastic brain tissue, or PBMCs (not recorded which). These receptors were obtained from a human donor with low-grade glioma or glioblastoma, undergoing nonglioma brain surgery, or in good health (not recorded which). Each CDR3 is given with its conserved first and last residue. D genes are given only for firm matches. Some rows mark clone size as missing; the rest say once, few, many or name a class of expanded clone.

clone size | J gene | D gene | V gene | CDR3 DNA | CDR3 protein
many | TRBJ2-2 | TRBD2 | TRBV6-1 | TGTGCCAGCAGAAAGGGAGGGCCAGCCGGGGAGCTGTTTTTT | CASRKGGPAGELFF
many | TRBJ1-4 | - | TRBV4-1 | TGCGCCAGCAGCCAGAGGGGACGGAGCCATAATGAAAAACTGTTTTTT | CASSQRGRSHNEKLFF
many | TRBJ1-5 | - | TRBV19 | TGTGCCAGTAGAGGGTTTAGCAATCAGCCCCAGCATTTT | CASRGFSNQPQHF
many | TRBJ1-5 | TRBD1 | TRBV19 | TGTGCCAGTAGTCCGGACAGGGTCGGGCAGCCCCAGCATTTT | CASSPDRVGQPQHF
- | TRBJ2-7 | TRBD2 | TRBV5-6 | TGTGCCAGCAGCAACCTAGGGACTAACGGGAGCGGCGAGCAGTACTTC | CASSNLGTNGSGEQYF
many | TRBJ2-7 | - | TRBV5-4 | TGTGCCAGCAGCTTGGACAGCCGATTGGAGCAGTACTTC | CASSLDSRLEQYF
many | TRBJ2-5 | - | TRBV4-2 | TGTGCCAGCAGCCACAGTGAAAGAGGGGAGACCCAGTACTTC | CASSHSERGETQYF
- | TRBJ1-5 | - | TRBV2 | TGTGCCAGCAGTGAAAGCCGCAAGCCCCAGCATTTT | CASSESRKPQHF
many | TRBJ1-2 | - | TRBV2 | TGTGCCAGCAGTGAGGAACGCGTGGGCGGCTACACCTTC | CASSEERVGGYTF
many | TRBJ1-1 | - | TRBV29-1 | TGCAGCGTTGATGGTAATACGGCCCGGAACACTGAAGCTTTCTTT | CSVDGNTARNTEAFF
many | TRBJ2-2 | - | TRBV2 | TGTGCCAGCAGAGTGACCGGGGAGCTGTTTTTT | CASRVTGELFF
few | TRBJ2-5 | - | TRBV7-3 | TGTGCCAGCAGCCGAGATAGGGGTCAGAAGACCCAGTACTTC | CASSRDRGQKTQYF
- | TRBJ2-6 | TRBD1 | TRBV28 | TGTGCCAGCAGTTTACCCATGGGACAGGGGTACGGGGCCAACGTCCTGACTTTC | CASSLPMGQGYGANVLTF
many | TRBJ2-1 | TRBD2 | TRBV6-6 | TGTGCCAGCAGTTACCTCCAAGCGGGGGGATACAATGAGCAGTTCTTC | CASSYLQAGGYNEQFF
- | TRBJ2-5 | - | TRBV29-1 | TGCAGCGTTGAATTTGGTGCGCGCGGAGAGACCCAGTACTTC | CSVEFGARGETQYF
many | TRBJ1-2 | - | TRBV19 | TGTGCCAGTAGAACTCAAGCTAGGTCAGGATATGGCTACACCTTC | CASRTQARSGYGYTF
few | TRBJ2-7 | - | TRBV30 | TGTGCCTGGGCCAAGGGGAGAGCTCGTGAGCAGTACTTC | CAWAKGRAREQYF
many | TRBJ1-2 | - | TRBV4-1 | TGCGCCAGCAGCCAAGAAGGGATCTTCTATGGCTACACCTTC | CASSQEGIFYGYTF
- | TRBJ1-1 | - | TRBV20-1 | TGCAGTGCTAGGGAGAACACTGAAGCTTCCTTT | CSARENTEASF
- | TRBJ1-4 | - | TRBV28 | - | CASSLWGPGTNEKMFF
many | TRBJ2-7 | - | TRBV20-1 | TGCAGTGCTAAAAACACGCTAGCGCCCTACGAGCAGTACTTC | CSAKNTLAPYEQYF
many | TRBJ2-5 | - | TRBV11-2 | TGTGCCAGCAGAGGCCCAGGGGCTTACCAAGAGACCCAGTACTTC | CASRGPGAYQETQYF
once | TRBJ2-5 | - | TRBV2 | TGTGGCAGTAGTGAATCCACATCAGGAACGGAGACCCAGTACTTC | CGSSESTSGTETQYF
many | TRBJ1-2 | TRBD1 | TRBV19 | TGTGCCAGTAGTACGCGGGACAGGGTCAATGGCTACACCTTC | CASSTRDRVNGYTF
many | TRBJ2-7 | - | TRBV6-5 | TGTGCCAGCAGTTACTCAAGGCCCGGTGCCGTAACCTACGAGCAGTACTTC | CASSYSRPGAVTYEQYF
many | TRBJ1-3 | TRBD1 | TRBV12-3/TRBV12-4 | TGTGCCAGCAGCCCGGGACAGGGGAATGGAAACACCATATATTTT | CASSPGQGNGNTIYF
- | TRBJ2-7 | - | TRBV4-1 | TGCGCCAGCAGCCAAGAGGGATACCAGCAGTACTTC | CASSQEGYQQYF
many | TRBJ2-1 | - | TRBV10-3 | TGTGCCATCAGTGACCCGGACCGCCGAGGGAATGAGCAGTTCTTC | CAISDPDRRGNEQFF
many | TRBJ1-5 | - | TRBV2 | TGTGCCAGCAGGGGAACAGGGCCGGAGCAGCCCCAGCATTTT | CASRGTGPEQPQHF
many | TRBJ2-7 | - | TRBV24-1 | TGTGCCACCAGTGAACGAGGACAGTCCTACGAGCAGTACTTC | CATSERGQSYEQYF
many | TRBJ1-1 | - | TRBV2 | TGTGCCAGCAGTGAAACGGGAAGTTTGAACACTGAAGCTTTCTTT | CASSETGSLNTEAFF
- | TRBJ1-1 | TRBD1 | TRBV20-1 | TGCAGTGCAAACCGGGACAGGGGCACTGAAGCTTTCTTT | CSANRDRGTEAFF
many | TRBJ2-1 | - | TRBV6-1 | TGTGCCAGCAGCCTGGGGAATGAGCAGTTCTTC | CASSLGNEQFF
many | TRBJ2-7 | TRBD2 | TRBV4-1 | TGCGCCAGCAGCTCCCGACTAGCGGGAGAAAACCGGGGAGAGCAGTACTTC | CASSSRLAGENRGEQYF
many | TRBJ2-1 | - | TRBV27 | TGTGCCAGCAGTTTAGTGCGGGGTGGTCTTGAGCAGTTCTTC | CASSLVRGGLEQFF
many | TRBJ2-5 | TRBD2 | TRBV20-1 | TGCAGTGCTAGAGAGAGAGGGAGCGGGAGGTTTTCGGAGACCCAGTACTTC | CSARERGSGRFSETQYF
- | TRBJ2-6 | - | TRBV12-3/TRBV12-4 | TGTGCCTGCACCTCCCTCCCTGGGGCCAACGTCCTGACTTTC | CACTSLPGANVLTF
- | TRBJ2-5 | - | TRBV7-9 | TGTGCCGGCGGCGCCAGTACTTGGGAGACCCAGTACTTC | CAGGASTWETQYF
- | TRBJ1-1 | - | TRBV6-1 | TGTGCCAGCAGCCGACGGGGGGCCTACGCTTTCTTT | CASSRRGAYAFF